The 3 T cell receptor beta chains listed next were all sequenced from one sample in a study of CD8 T cells in ankylosing spondylitis. Study-wide results and caveats: Apparently characteristic of ankylosing spondylitis blood was a TCR beta motif (roughly 8 highly homologous variants).

TCRdb called the 5' RACE reads again in MiXCR, with one record for every CDR3 protein. The sample holds 390,000 or so distinct CDR3 sequences; around 24% are singletons and the top ten take roughly a sixth. These receptors are not linked to any known antigen. The specimen sequenced was blood, either unsorted or a sorted T cell fraction (not recorded which). Receptor source: a male donor with ankylosing spondylitis.

This clonotype occurred a few times. The V and J genes are TRBV7-9 and TRBJ1-2; D ambiguous. This CDR3 is 13 amino acids long. V lost 4 bases, J lost 4 bases, and 10 bases lay in between. Per germline, CDR1 SEHNR and CDR2 FQNEAQ (reference sequence). The CDR3 DNA sequence: TGTGCCAGCAGCTCCTCAAACCTCTATGGCTACACCTTC. Translation: CASSSSNLYGYTF.

The chain couples TRBV14 to TRBJ1-6; D unresolved. The germline V gene encodes CDR1 SGHDN and CDR2 FVKESK. V was shortened by 1 base and J by 10 bases, with 5 bases between the two germline ends. The CDR3 spans 12 residues. The CDR3 nucleotides are TGTGCCAGCAGCCAAGTCTTGTCACCCCTCCACTTT. Translated: CASSQVLSPLHF.

This clonotype was recorded a few times. V and J are TRBV5-5 and TRBJ1-1; TRBD1 is a possible D gene (6 bases). CDR3 size: 17 residues. The V end lost 5 bases, the J end lost 3 bases, and 23 bases lay between the germline ends. Germline CDR1 SGHKS, CDR2 YYEKEE (reference sequence). Here the CDR3 reads CASRTGTYDLGDTEAFF. For the CDR3, the DNA is TGTGCCAGCAGAACCGGGACATATGATCTGGGGGACACTGAAGCTTTCTTT.